A single sample is the source of the 28 T cell receptor beta chains below, sequenced in a study of shared clonotypes between healthy human individuals. The protocol was immunoSEQ multiplex PCR, while the TCRdb copy is restricted to in-frame clones and leaves out a portion. The data contain over a million clones, more than 75% of them seen just once; the ten biggest clones take up under 0.6%. The sample comprised memory CD4+ T cells from PBMCs. As for subset: CD45RA-negative fraction. These receptors all stem from a man between 18 and 29 years old in good health. Some clones in this sample may be carry-over from other donors' samples.

CDR3 region: CASSARNNQETQYF. CDR3 nucleotides: TGTGCCAGCAGCGCCAGGAATAACCAAGAGACCCAGTACTTC. The chain is built from TRBV9 and TRBJ2-5, with unresolved D. CDR3 size: 14 residues. CDR1 and CDR2 (germline): SGDLS, YYNGEE. Trimming cost V 3 bases and J 0 bases, with 9 bases left between them. Variable domain in full (rest from reference TRBV9 and TRBJ2-5): DSGVTQTPKHLITATGQRVTLRCSPRSGDLSVYWYQQSLDQGLQFLIQYYNGEERAKGNILERFSAQQFPDLHSELNLSSLELGDSALYFCASSARNNQETQYFGPGTRLLVL.

This clone has just one count. This chain joins TRBV5-1 and TRBJ1-4; no reliable D call. The CDR3 is 15 residues long. V was cut by 0 bases and J by 0 bases, with 6 bases left in between. Germline V gene sequence: CDR1 SGHRS, CDR2 YFSETQ. CDR3 region: CASSLGRATNEKLFF. DNA of the CDR3: TGCGCCAGCAGCTTGGGCCGTGCAACTAATGAAAAACTGTTTTTT.

V and J are TRBV18 and TRBJ2-7; no clear D. Trimming left V 6 bases short and J 2 bases short, with 8 bases between. Germline-derived CDR1 and CDR2 are KGHSH and LQKENI. The CDR3 runs 12 residues. The CDR3 sequence: CASSPPAYEQYF. In nucleotides, the CDR3 is TGTGCCAGCTCGCCCCCCGCCTACGAGCAGTACTTC.

The table lists this clone with many counts. The CDR3 ends on some other residue instead of the conserved phenylalanine or tryptophan, so this is likely a read error. The limits of the CDR3 on the DNA are not certain, so only TCRdb's listed CDR3 is given. This chain connects TRBV11-2 to TRBJ1-1; whether TRBD1, the table's D call, matches the DNA was not checked. The germline CDR1 and CDR2 sequences are SGHAT and FQNNGV. The CDR3 is 13 amino acids in total, end residues counted. This CDR3 reads CASSSNRILCLWL.

The chain employs TRBV6-6 and TRBJ1-1; D not resolved. Trimming removed 5 bases at V and 10 bases at J, with 23 bases between. Germline CDR1 reads MNHNY; CDR2 reads SVGAGI (reference sequence). The CDR3 covers 15 residues. The CDR3 region is CASSPRILAGWGAFF. The CDR3 coding sequence is TGTGCCAGCAGTCCTCGGATTTTAGCAGGTTGGGGAGCTTTCTTT.

The chain couples TRBV21-1 to TRBJ2-5; the table's D call, TRBD1, was not checked against the DNA. TRBV21-1 is reported as a pseudogene. The CDR3 is made up of 17 amino acids. In DNA, the CDR3 is TGTGCCAGCAGCAAATTAGGTGGGACAGGGGGCTTAGAGACCCAGTACTTC. Amino acid sequence: CASSKLGGTGGLETQYF.

As regards this clone: Within the sample, other DNA sequences also encode this same CDR3. The chain is built from TRBV18 and TRBJ1-1; D is undetermined. CDR3 size: 13 residues. Trimming cost V 3 bases and J 4 bases, with 9 bases left between them. Germline assignment: CDR1 KGHSH and CDR2 LQKENI. The CDR3 is CASSPAGVTEAFF. CDR3 sequence (DNA): TGTGCCAGCTCACCGGCCGGGGTCACTGAAGCTTTCTTT. Filled out from reference TRBV18 and TRBJ1-1, the complete variable domain reads NAGVMQNPRHLVRRRGQEARLRCSPMKGHSHVYWYRQLPEEGLKFMVYLQKENIIDESGMPKERFSAEFPKEGPSILRIQQVVRGDSAAYFCASSPAGVTEAFFGQGTRLTVV.

V is TRBV18 and J is TRBJ1-3; D unclear. Germline V gene lookup returns CDR1 KGHSH and CDR2 LQKENI. Trimming shortened V by 0 bases and J by 3 bases, and 9 bases separated the two germline ends. This CDR3 comprises 15 residues. The CDR3 loop reads CASSPPATVGNTIYF. CDR3 DNA sequence: TGTGCCAGCTCACCACCAGCTACGGTTGGAAACACCATATATTTT.

V gene TRBV5-6 combines with J gene TRBJ1-4; D is undetermined. CDR1 and CDR2 (germline): SGHDT, YYEEEE. The CDR3 has 15 amino acids. Deletions cut 3 bases from V and 5 bases from J, with 14 bases between. CDR3: CASSYFDGENEKLFF. CDR3 coding DNA: TGTGCCAGCAGCTACTTTGACGGGGAGAATGAAAAACTGTTTTTT.

The rearrangement links TRBV10-2 to TRBJ2-5, with D possibly TRBD1 on 5 matching bases. The V end was cut by 6 bases, the J end by 7 bases, with 15 bases between. Germline CDR1 is WSHSY and CDR2 is SAAADI. This CDR3 spans 13 amino acids. The CDR3 coding sequence is TGCGCCAGCAGCCAGGGTTACCAGCGGACCCAGTACTTC. Encoded protein: CASSQGYQRTQYF.

This clone came up a few times. The rearrangement joins TRBV2 to TRBJ2-1; D is ambiguous. Per the germline V gene, CDR1 is SNHLY and CDR2 is FYNNEI. V was shortened by 4 bases and J by 8 bases, with 15 bases between the two germline ends. The CDR3 length is 14 residues. For the CDR3, the DNA is TGTGCCAGCAGTGCGTACCTCCCAAGGGATGAGCAGTTCTTC. Its protein product is CASSAYLPRDEQFF.

This chain uses TRBV19 with TRBJ1-3; 9 nucleotides agree with TRBD1. The germline gives CDR1 LNHDA, CDR2 SQIVND (reference sequence). J gave up 0 bases and V 4 bases, and 7 bases lay outside the gene matches. The CDR3 length is 17 residues. The CDR3 nucleotides are TGTGCCAGTAGTACTGGACAGGGGAGAAGCTCTGGAAACACCATATATTTT. Protein product: CASSTGQGRSSGNTIYF.

The chain has TRBV7-9 and TRBJ1-2; D remains ambiguous. CDR3 length: 15 residues. Germline-derived CDR1 and CDR2 are SEHNR and FQNEAQ (reference sequence). Deletions cut 0 bases from V and 0 bases from J, with 8 bases between. The CDR3 protein is CASSLAAHTNYGYTF. CDR3 nucleotide sequence: TGTGCCAGCAGCTTAGCAGCACACACTAACTATGGCTACACCTTC. Together with reference TRBV7-9 and TRBJ1-2, the CDR3 gives the full variable domain: DTGVSQNPRHKITKRGQNVTFRCDPISEHNRLYWYRQTLGQGPEFLTYFQNEAQLEKSRLLSDRFSAERPKGSFSTLEIQRTEQGDSAMYLCASSLAAHTNYGYTFGSGTRLTVV.

As concerns this clone: At one end, the junction sequence differs from germline, possibly due to a read error. The rearrangement links TRBV28 to TRBJ2-1; no definite D call. Germline-derived CDR1 and CDR2 are MDHEN and SYDVKM. The length of the CDR3 is 14 residues. CDR3 DNA sequence: TGTGCCAGCAATCTAAGGTTTCCCTATAATGAGCAGTTCTTC. It codes for CASNLRFPYNEQFF.

V and J are TRBV10-3 and TRBJ2-3; 9 nucleotides match TRBD2. The junction had 3 bases not matched to a gene; V was cut back by 3 bases and J by 5 bases. The germline V gene encodes CDR1 ENHRY and CDR2 SYGVKD. CDR3 length: 14 amino acids. CDR3 protein: CAISDPREGDTQYF. The CDR3 DNA sequence: TGTGCCATCAGTGACCCGCGGGAGGGAGATACGCAGTATTTT.

This clone has a count of ten or more. The V call is TRBV25-1, the J call TRBJ1-4; D unclear. V was trimmed by 5 bases and J by 8 bases, leaving 3 bases between them. The CDR3 has 10 residues. Germline CDR1 is MGHDK and CDR2 is SYGVNS. In DNA, the CDR3 is TGTGCCAGCAGTAAGGAAAAACTGTTTTTT. This gives the protein CASSKEKLFF.

The rearrangement uses TRBV5-6 and TRBJ1-5, with D unclear. V dropped 0 bases and J dropped 9 bases, with 10 bases sitting between them. The CDR3 has 13 residues. Per germline, CDR1 SGHDT and CDR2 YYEEEE. The CDR3 bases are TGTGCCAGCAGCTTGGGGGTTCCCGGGCCCCAGCATTTT. Its protein product is CASSLGVPGPQHF.

The V gene is TRBV7-9, the J gene TRBJ2-1; D is unclear. The CDR3 runs to 12 residues. Germline-derived CDR1 and CDR2 are SEHNR and FQNEAQ (reference sequence). V shed 5 bases and J shed 6 bases, with 8 bases lying between them. The CDR3 loop is CASSRGGNEQFF. The CDR3 bases are TGTGCCAGCAGCCGCGGCGGCAATGAGCAGTTCTTC.

The chain employs TRBV7-3 and TRBJ2-5, with D perhaps TRBD1 (5 bases). The CDR3 has 13 amino acids. The germline gives CDR1 SGHTA, CDR2 FQGTGA. V was pared by 1 base and J by 7 bases, with 10 bases between. CDR3 nucleotides: TGTGCCAGCAGCTTAAACCAGGGTGGGACCCAGTACTTC. Protein: CASSLNQGGTQYF.

The chain combines TRBV21-1 with TRBJ1-2; TRBD1 reflects the table's D call only, with no check against the DNA. TRBV21-1 is annotated as a pseudogene. The length of the CDR3 is 15 residues. CDR3 nucleotide sequence: TGTGCCAGCAGCAAAAGGACAGGGGAGCCTTCGTTCTGCACCTTC. Protein sequence: CASSKRTGEPSFCTF.

As concerns this clone: Other DNA variants within this sample encode the same CDR3. This sequence joins TRBV6-6 and TRBJ2-7; TRBD2 agrees at 13 bases. The CDR3 is made up of 16 amino acids. The germline V gene has CDR1 MNHNY and CDR2 SVGAGI (reference sequence). V trimming: 6 bases; J trimming: 2 bases; junction bases outside the gene matches: 7. CDR3 nucleotide sequence: TGTGCCAGCAGCAGTCCGGGACTAGCGGGAACCTACGAGCAGTACTTC. Residues: CASSSPGLAGTYEQYF.

The chain carries TRBV5-1 and TRBJ1-3, with 8 bases that match TRBD1. Germline loops: CDR1 SGHRS, CDR2 YFSETQ. With V trimmed by 8 bases and J by 1 base, 23 bases remained unmatched. The CDR3 runs to 20 residues. The DNA of the CDR3 is TGCGCCAGGCCCCGGGGGACAGACAGGGGAAGGGAACCATCTGGAAACACCATATATTTT. Its translation: CARPRGTDRGREPSGNTIYF.

The rearrangement links TRBV4-3 to TRBJ2-7; TRBD1 might be the D (5 bases). The ends were cut back, 1 base at V and 3 bases at J, with 13 bases in the middle. The CDR3 contains 15 residues. CDR1 is LGHNA and CDR2 is YSLEER in the germline V gene. CDR3 nucleotide sequence: TGCGCCAGCAGCCAAGCATCCTCACAGGACTACGAGCAGTACTTC. As protein: CASSQASSQDYEQYF.

The chain recombines TRBV2 with TRBJ1-1, with D perhaps TRBD1 (6 bases). The V and J ends lost 6 bases and 1 base respectively, with 12 bases between them. The germline CDR1 and CDR2 sequences are SNHLY and FYNNEI. This CDR3 is built from 14 residues. The chain's CDR3 is CASRKMDRNTEAFF. As DNA, the CDR3 is TGTGCCAGCAGGAAGATGGACAGGAACACTGAAGCTTTCTTT.

This clone showed up just once. V usage is TRBV5-8 and J usage is TRBJ2-6; D is ambiguous. Germline CDR1 and CDR2: SGHTS and YDEGEE. The CDR3 runs 16 residues. Trimming cost V 0 bases and J 4 bases, with 11 bases left between them. The CDR3: CASSLVGQMGANVLTF. The CDR3 DNA follows: TGTGCCAGCAGCTTGGTCGGGCAAATGGGGGCCAACGTCCTGACTTTC.

The J gene is TRBJ2-7, the V gene TRBV2; 10 nucleotides agree with TRBD2. The CDR3 is 13 residues long. J lost 3 bases, V lost 8 bases, and 4 bases had no gene match. Germline CDR1 is SNHLY and CDR2 is FYNNEI. CDR3 DNA: TGTGCCAGCGGGACTAGCGAATACTACGAGCAGTACTTC. It encodes CASGTSEYYEQYF. The full variable domain, in which reference TRBV2 and TRBJ2-7 provide the parts outside the CDR3, is EPEVTQTPSHQVTQMGQEVILRCVPISNHLYFYWYRQILGQKVEFLVSFYNNEISEKSEIFDDQFSVERPDGSNFTLKIRSTKLEDSAMYFCASGTSEYYEQYFGPGTRLTVT.

Turning to this clone: In the same sample, other DNA sequences code for this CDR3. The CDR3 is CASSFPDSSSYEQYF. The DNA of the CDR3 is TGTGCCAGCAGTTTCCCGGACAGCAGCTCCTACGAGCAGTACTTC. V gene TRBV28 combines with J gene TRBJ2-7; D is possibly TRBD1 (6 bases). Trimming shortened V by 3 bases and J by 0 bases, and 12 bases separated the two germline ends. CDR1 is MDHEN and CDR2 is SYDVKM in the germline V gene. CDR3 length equals 15 residues.

The chain has TRBV6-6 and TRBJ2-5; 11 nucleotides agree with TRBD2. Losses at the gene ends were 5 bases for V and 5 bases for J; bases not matched to a gene: 7. The germline CDR1 and CDR2 sequences are MNHNY and SVGAGI (reference sequence). The CDR3 totals 15 residues. The CDR3 loop is CASSRSSGRSETQYF. CDR3 in DNA: TGTGCCAGCAGTCGATCTAGCGGGAGGAGTGAGACCCAGTACTTC.